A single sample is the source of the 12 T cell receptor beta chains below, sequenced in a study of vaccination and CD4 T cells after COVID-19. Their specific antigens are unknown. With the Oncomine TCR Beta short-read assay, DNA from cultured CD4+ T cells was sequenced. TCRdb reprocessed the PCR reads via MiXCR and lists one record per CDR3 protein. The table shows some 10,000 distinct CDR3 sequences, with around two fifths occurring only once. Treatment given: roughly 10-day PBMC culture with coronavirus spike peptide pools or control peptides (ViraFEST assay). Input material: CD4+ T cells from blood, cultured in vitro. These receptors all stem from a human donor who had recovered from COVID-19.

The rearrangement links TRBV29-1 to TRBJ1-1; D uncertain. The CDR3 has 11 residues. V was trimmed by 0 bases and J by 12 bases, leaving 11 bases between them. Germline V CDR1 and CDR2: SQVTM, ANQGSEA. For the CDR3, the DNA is TGCAGCGTTGAAGACTCCCTTCGGCCTTTCTTT. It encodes CSVEDSLRPFF.

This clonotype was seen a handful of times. The CDR3 DNA is TGTGCCAGCAGTTTAGAAGGAGCGAAGGGTTTGGGACAGCCCCAGCATTTT. Translated, it gives CASSLEGAKGLGQPQHF. The chain joins TRBV27 to TRBJ1-5; D is undetermined. The V gene's germline CDR1 is MNHEY and CDR2 SMNVEV (reference sequence). This CDR3 contains 17 residues. V lost 2 bases and J lost 7, with 21 bases in between.

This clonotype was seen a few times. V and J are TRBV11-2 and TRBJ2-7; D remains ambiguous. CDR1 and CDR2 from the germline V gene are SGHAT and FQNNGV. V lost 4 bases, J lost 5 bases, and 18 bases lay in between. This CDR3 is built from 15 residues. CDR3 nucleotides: TGTGCCAGCAGCTATAGAAATACCCTGAGCGACGAGCAGTACTTC. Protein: CASSYRNTLSDEQYF.

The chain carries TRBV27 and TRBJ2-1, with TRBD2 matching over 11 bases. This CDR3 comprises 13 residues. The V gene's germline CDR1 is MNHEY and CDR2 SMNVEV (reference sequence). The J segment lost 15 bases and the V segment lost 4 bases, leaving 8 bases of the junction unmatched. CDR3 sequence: CASSSLAGVEGFF. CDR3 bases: TGTGCCAGCAGTTCACTAGCGGGGGTCGAGGGGTTCTTC.

The CDR3 sequence: CASSGTGSGGYTF. The CDR3 DNA sequence: TGTGCCAGCTCCGGGACAGGGTCAGGCGGCTACACCTTC. The rearrangement links TRBV6-1 to TRBJ1-2; 9 bases fit TRBD1. Germline assignment: CDR1 MNHNS and CDR2 SASEGT. The trim removed 8 bases at V and 8 bases at J, leaving 9 bases unmatched. The CDR3 loop spans 13 amino acids.

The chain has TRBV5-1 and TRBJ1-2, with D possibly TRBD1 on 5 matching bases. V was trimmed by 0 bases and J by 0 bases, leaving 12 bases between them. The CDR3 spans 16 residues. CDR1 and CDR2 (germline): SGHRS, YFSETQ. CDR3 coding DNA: TGCGCCAGCAGCTTGGAAGGGGAGAGAGCTAACTATGGCTACACCTTC. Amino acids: CASSLEGERANYGYTF.

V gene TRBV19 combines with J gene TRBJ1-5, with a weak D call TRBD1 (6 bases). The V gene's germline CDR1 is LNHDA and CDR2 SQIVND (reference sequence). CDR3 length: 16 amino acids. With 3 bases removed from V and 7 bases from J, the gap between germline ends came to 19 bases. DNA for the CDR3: TGTGCCAGTAGTATTCTAGGCACAGGGTCAAGGCAGCCCCAGCATTTT. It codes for CASSILGTGSRQPQHF.

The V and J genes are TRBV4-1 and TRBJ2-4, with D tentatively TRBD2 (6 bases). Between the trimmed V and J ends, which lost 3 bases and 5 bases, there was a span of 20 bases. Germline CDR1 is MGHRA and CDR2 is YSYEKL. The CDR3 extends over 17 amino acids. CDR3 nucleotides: TGCGCCAGCAGCCAGCCCGCGCGGCTGGGGGGTGAAAACATTCAGTACTTC. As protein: CASSQPARLGGENIQYF.

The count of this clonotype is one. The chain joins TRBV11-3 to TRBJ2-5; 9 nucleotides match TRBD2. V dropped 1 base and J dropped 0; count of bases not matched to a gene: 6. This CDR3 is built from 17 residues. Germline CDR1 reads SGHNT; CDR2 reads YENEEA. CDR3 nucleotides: TGTGCCAGCAGCTTAGGTCTAGCGGGGAAATACCAAGAGACCCAGTACTTC. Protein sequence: CASSLGLAGKYQETQYF.

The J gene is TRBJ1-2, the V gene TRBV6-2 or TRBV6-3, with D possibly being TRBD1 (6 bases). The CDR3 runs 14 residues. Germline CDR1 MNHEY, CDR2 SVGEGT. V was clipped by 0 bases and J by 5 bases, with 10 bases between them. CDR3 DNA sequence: TGTGCCAGCAGTTACTCAGTAGGGGGTTATGGCTACACCTTC. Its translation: CASSYSVGGYGYTF.

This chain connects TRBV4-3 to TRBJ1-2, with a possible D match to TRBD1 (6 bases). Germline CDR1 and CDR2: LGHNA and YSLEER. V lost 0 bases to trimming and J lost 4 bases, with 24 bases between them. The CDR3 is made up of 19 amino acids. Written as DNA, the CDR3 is TGCGCCAGCAGCCAAGATCACTCTAGGGCAGGGGCCTTTGTCTATGGCTACACCTTC. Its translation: CASSQDHSRAGAFVYGYTF.

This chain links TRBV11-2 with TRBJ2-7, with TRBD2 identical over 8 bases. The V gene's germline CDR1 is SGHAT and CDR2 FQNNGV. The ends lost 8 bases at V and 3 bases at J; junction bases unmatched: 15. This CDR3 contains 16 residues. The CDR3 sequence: CASHSLIRGGVYEQYF. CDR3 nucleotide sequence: TGTGCCAGCCACAGCTTAATCCGGGGGGGCGTCTACGAGCAGTACTTC. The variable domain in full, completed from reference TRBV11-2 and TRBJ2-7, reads EAGVAQSPRYKIIEKRQSVAFWCNPISGHATLYWYQQILGQGPKLLIQFQNNGVVDDSQLPKDRFSAERLKGVDSTLKIQPAKLEDSAVYLCASHSLIRGGVYEQYFGPGTRLTVT.